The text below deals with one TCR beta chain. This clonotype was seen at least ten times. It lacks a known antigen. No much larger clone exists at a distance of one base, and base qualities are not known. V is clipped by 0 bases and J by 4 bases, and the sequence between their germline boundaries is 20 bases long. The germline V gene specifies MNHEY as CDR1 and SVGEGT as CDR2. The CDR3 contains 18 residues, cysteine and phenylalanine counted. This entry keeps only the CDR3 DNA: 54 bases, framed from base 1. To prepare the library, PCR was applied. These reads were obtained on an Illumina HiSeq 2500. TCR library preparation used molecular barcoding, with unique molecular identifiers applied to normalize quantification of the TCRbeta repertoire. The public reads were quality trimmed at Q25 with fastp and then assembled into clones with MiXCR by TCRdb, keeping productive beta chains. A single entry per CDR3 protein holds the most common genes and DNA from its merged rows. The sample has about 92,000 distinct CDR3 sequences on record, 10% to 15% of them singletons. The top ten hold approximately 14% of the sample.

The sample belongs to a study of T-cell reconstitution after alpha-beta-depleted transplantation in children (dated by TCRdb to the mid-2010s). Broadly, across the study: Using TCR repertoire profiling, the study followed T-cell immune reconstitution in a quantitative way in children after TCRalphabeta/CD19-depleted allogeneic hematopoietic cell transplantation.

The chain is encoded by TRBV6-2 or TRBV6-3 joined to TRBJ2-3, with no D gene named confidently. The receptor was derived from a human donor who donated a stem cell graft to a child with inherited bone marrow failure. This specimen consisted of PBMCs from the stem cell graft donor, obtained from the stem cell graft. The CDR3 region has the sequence CASSYSTITGPPSDTQYF. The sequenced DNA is TGTGCCAGCAGTTACTCCACGATAACGGGTCCCCCGTCAGATACGCAGTATTTT.